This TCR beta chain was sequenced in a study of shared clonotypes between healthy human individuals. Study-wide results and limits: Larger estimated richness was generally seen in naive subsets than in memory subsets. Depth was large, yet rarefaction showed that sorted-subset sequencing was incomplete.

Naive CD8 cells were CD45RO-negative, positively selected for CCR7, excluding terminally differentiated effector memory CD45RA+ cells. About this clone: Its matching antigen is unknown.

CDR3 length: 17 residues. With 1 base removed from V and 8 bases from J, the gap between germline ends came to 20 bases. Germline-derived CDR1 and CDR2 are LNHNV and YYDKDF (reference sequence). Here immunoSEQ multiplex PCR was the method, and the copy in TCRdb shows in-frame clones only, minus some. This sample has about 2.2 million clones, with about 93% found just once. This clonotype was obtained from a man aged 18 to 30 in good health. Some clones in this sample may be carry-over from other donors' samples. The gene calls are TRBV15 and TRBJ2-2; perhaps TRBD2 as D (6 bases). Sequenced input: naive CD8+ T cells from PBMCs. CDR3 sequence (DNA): TGTGCCACCAGCAGAGGCCGCACCGGGAGTAAGTCGGGGGAGCTGTTTTTT. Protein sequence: CATSRGRTGSKSGELFF.